Presented here are 31 T cell receptor beta chains from one specimen sequenced in a study of blood T cell repertoires in COVID-19. TCRdb's copy holds only in-frame clones and misses some; the assay was immunoSEQ multiplex PCR. This sample has around 66,000 clones, with around three quarters found just once. Material for sequencing was peripheral blood. These receptors all come from a human donor in a cohort sampled during active COVID-19.

This chain links TRBV2 with TRBJ2-2; TRBD1 agrees at 7 bases. The V gene end was trimmed by 7 bases and the J gene end by 6 bases; junction bases not matched to a gene: 5. The CDR3 is made up of 13 amino acids. CDR1 SNHLY and CDR2 FYNNEI come from the germline V gene. Here the CDR3 DNA reads TGTGCCAGCACGCGACAGGGACCCGGGGAGCTGTTTTTT. Translated, it gives CASTRQGPGELFF.

The gene calls are TRBV7-6 and TRBJ2-5; 7 nucleotides line up with TRBD1. The V and J ends lost 0 bases and 5 bases, in that order; junction bases with no gene match: 9. Germline V lookup: CDR1 SGHVS, CDR2 FNYEAQ. This CDR3 has 16 amino acids. The CDR3 DNA follows: TGTGCCAGCAGCTTAGCAGGGGGCGAAAAATGGGAGACCCAGTACTTC. It codes for CASSLAGGEKWETQYF.

The chain recombines TRBV7-9 with TRBJ2-3; tentative D call: TRBD1 (6 bases). The V end lost 5 bases, the J end lost 5 bases, and 11 bases lay between the germline ends. Germline V gene data show CDR1 as SEHNR and CDR2 as FQNEAQ (reference sequence). This CDR3 has 13 residues. CDR3 in amino acids: CASSRGSGDTQYF. Here the CDR3 DNA reads TGTGCCAGCAGCAGGGGGTCAGGAGATACGCAGTATTTT.

The table lists this clone with a count of one. An end of the junction differs from the germline gene, which may be a read error. Other nucleotide sequences in the sample specify the same CDR3. The V call is TRBV30, the J call TRBJ2-7; 9 bases agree with TRBD1. In germline, CDR1 is GTSNPN, CDR2 SVGIG (reference sequence). The CDR3 spans 15 residues. CDR3 nucleotide sequence: TGTGCCTGCACCCCGGGACAGGGCCTCTCCTACGAGCAGTACTTT. As protein: CACTPGQGLSYEQYF.

This chain joins TRBV7-9 and TRBJ2-6; D possibly corresponds to TRBD1 (6 bases). The CDR3 sequence is 19 residues long. Germline lookup yields CDR1 SEHNR and CDR2 FQNEAQ (reference sequence). The V gene lost 5 bases and the J gene lost 2 bases, with 22 bases spanning the gap. The CDR3 is CASSLNQPLQGPGANVLTF. Here the CDR3 DNA reads TGTGCCAGCAGCCTTAACCAGCCCCTACAGGGTCCTGGGGCCAACGTCCTGACTTTC.

The chain carries TRBV5-8 and TRBJ2-7; 8 bases map to TRBD1. Germline CDR1 is SGHTS and CDR2 is YDEGEE. This CDR3 is built from 12 residues. The CDR3 DNA follows: TGTGCTACGGACAGGGTCCAAGCCGAGCAGTACTTC. Its translation is CATDRVQAEQYF.

The V and J genes are TRBV6-2 or TRBV6-3 and TRBJ2-7; 7 nucleotides align to TRBD1. The CDR3 covers 14 residues. CDR1 MNHEY and CDR2 SVGEGT come from the germline V gene. Trimming at V came to 6 bases and at J to 5 bases, leaving 10 bases not matched to a gene. The CDR3 sequence is CASSGTALDHEQYF. CDR3 nucleotide sequence: TGTGCCAGCAGCGGGACAGCACTCGACCACGAGCAGTACTTC.

The V gene is TRBV19, the J gene TRBJ1-2, with TRBD1 identical over 10 bases. Trimming at V came to 6 bases and at J to 6 bases, leaving 4 bases not matched to a gene. The CDR3 is 13 amino acids. Looked up from germline, CDR1 is LNHDA and CDR2 is SQIVND (reference sequence). The chain's CDR3 is CASRGQGRDGYTF. Here the CDR3 DNA reads TGTGCCAGTAGGGGACAGGGGCGGGATGGCTACACCTTC.

This clone has only one observation. The chain combines TRBV3-1 (or the pseudogene TRBV3-2) with TRBJ1-5; D possibly corresponds to TRBD1 (5 bases). The CDR3 is 14 residues long. Germline CDR1 LGHDT, CDR2 YNNKEL (reference sequence). The V end lost 2 bases, the J end lost 6 bases, and 11 bases lay between the germline ends. The chain's CDR3 is CASSQKGGGQPQHF. CDR3 DNA: TGTGCCAGCAGCCAAAAAGGCGGGGGTCAGCCCCAGCATTTT.

This chain joins TRBV5-1 and TRBJ1-4; a weak D match, TRBD1 (6 bases). V lost 9 bases and J lost 1, with 13 bases in between. Germline CDR1 SGHRS, CDR2 YFSETQ. CDR3 length equals 14 residues. CDR3 region: CATAVDRTNEKLFF. For the CDR3, the DNA is TGCGCCACCGCCGTGGACAGAACTAATGAAAAACTGTTTTTT.

The gene calls are TRBV5-1 and TRBJ1-2; 10 bases map to TRBD1. This CDR3 contains 14 residues. In germline, CDR1 is SGHRS, CDR2 YFSETQ. Trimming took 5 bases from V and 8 from J; bases not matched to a gene: 9. The CDR3 DNA is TGCGCCAGCAGACTGGACAGGGGGAGTTGGGGCTACACCTTC. Protein sequence: CASRLDRGSWGYTF.

This clone has a handful of counts. This chain joins TRBV15 and TRBJ1-4; D not certain. The CDR3 runs to 14 residues. Trimming took 3 bases from V and 3 from J, leaving 8 bases between them. The germline V gene encodes CDR1 LNHNV and CDR2 YYDKDF (reference sequence). CDR3 in DNA: TGTGCCACCAGCAGTGGGCAGGCTAATGAAAAACTGTTTTTT. As protein: CATSSGQANEKLFF.

This clone was observed a handful of times. V gene TRBV14 combines with J gene TRBJ2-7, with TRBD2 as a possible D gene (6 bases). Trimming removed 1 base at V and 5 bases at J, with 18 bases between. From germline, CDR1 is SGHDN and CDR2 FVKESK. The CDR3 covers 16 residues. The CDR3 bases are TGTGCCAGCAGCCAAGGTTTGGGCCAGGGACTGGACGAGCAGTACTTC. It translates to CASSQGLGQGLDEQYF.

This clone was counted a few times. The V call is TRBV18, the J call TRBJ2-7; a possible D gene is TRBD1 (6 bases). CDR3 length: 13 amino acids. From germline, CDR1 is KGHSH and CDR2 LQKENI. V lost 3 bases to trimming and J lost 1 base, with 7 bases between them. CDR3 in amino acids: CASSPGTSYEQYF. In nucleotides, the CDR3 is TGTGCCAGCTCACCCGGGACATCCTACGAGCAGTACTTC.

The chain has TRBV5-1 and TRBJ2-7; 7 nucleotides align to TRBD1. Germline trimming cut 2 bases from V and 0 bases from J; bases unmatched to any gene: 5. CDR1 SGHRS and CDR2 YFSETQ come from the germline V gene. The CDR3 has 15 residues. The CDR3 reads CASSLQGPSSYEQYF. The CDR3 DNA sequence: TGCGCCAGCAGCTTACAGGGGCCTAGCTCCTACGAGCAGTACTTC.

This clone was counted a few times. The chain joins TRBV3-1 (or the pseudogene TRBV3-2) to TRBJ2-7; 7 bases are a match to TRBD1. After removal of 1 base from V and 6 bases from J, the junction contained 6 bases not matched to a gene. The CDR3 spans 14 residues. The germline V gene has CDR1 LGHDT and CDR2 YNNKEL (reference sequence). The CDR3 sequence is CASSQGQGLGEQYF. CDR3 DNA: TGTGCCAGCAGCCAAGGACAGGGATTAGGCGAGCAGTACTTC.

The chain uses TRBV5-5 and TRBJ1-3; D is unclear. V lost 2 bases to trimming and J lost 4 bases, with 7 bases between them. Germline V gene lookup returns CDR1 SGHKS and CDR2 YYEKEE (reference sequence). The CDR3 sequence is 13 residues long. CDR3 DNA: TGTGCCAGCAGCTTCATAGAAGGAAACACCATATATTTT. Translation gives CASSFIEGNTIYF.

The V call is TRBV18, the J call TRBJ1-1; 7 nucleotides agree with TRBD1. CDR1 is KGHSH, CDR2 LQKENI, per germline. The V and J ends lost 5 bases and 1 base, in that order; junction bases with no gene match: 4. CDR3 length: 14 amino acids. The CDR3 is CASSTGAWNTEAFF. The DNA for the CDR3 is TGTGCCAGCTCAACAGGGGCTTGGAACACTGAAGCTTTCTTT.

The V call is TRBV4-1, the J call TRBJ1-5; D not certain. The CDR3 runs to 15 residues. The germline V gene encodes CDR1 MGHRA and CDR2 YSYEKL. V was shortened by 4 bases and J by 3 bases, with 13 bases between the two germline ends. CDR3 amino acids: CASSPMPGTNQPQHF. The CDR3 DNA reads as TGCGCCAGCAGCCCTATGCCGGGAACCAATCAGCCCCAGCATTTT.

The chain couples TRBV15 to TRBJ1-4, with D unresolved. V gave up 0 bases and J gave up 2 bases, with 10 bases separating them. Per germline, CDR1 LNHNV and CDR2 YYDKDF (reference sequence). This CDR3 spans 16 amino acids. The CDR3 reads CATSREKTTTNEKLFF. The CDR3 coding sequence is TGTGCCACCAGCAGAGAAAAAACGACTACTAATGAAAAACTGTTTTTT.

This clone was observed a few times. The rearrangement uses TRBV5-1 and TRBJ2-1; 7 bases agree with TRBD1. Trimming took 4 bases from V and 2 from J; bases not matched to a gene: 3. Looked up from germline, CDR1 is SGHRS and CDR2 is YFSETQ. The CDR3 loop spans 14 amino acids. CDR3 sequence: CASSPGQAYNEQFF. Here the CDR3 DNA reads TGCGCCAGCAGCCCTGGACAGGCCTACAATGAGCAGTTCTTC.

V is TRBV6-5 and J is TRBJ2-3, with TRBD1 as a possible D gene (5 bases). Germline V gives CDR1 MNHEY, CDR2 SVGAGI. This CDR3 is 15 amino acids long. The V end lost 8 bases, the J end lost 4 bases, and 19 bases lay between the germline ends. The CDR3 DNA reads TGTGCCAGCCTAAGGGGCCAGGTGGGTTCAGATACGCAGTATTTT. This gives the protein CASLRGQVGSDTQYF.

The chain employs TRBV2 and TRBJ1-2; 8 positions match TRBD1. Germline V gives CDR1 SNHLY, CDR2 FYNNEI. The CDR3 runs to 14 residues. V dropped 7 bases and J dropped 5; count of bases not matched to a gene: 9. The CDR3 DNA reads as TGTGCCAGCACAGAACAGGGGGATCGTTATGGCTACACCTTC. Translated, it gives CASTEQGDRYGYTF.

V usage is TRBV19 and J usage is TRBJ1-5; D uncertain. This CDR3 contains 16 residues. V lost 3 bases to trimming and J lost 2 bases, with 14 bases between them. The germline gives CDR1 LNHDA, CDR2 SQIVND (reference sequence). The CDR3 is CASSMQGQRGNQPQHF. The CDR3 DNA follows: TGTGCCAGTAGTATGCAAGGGCAGCGGGGCAATCAGCCCCAGCATTTT.

The chain couples TRBV5-4 to TRBJ2-3; no firm D call. The V end was cut by 1 base, the J end by 5 bases, with 5 bases between. Germline values: CDR1 SGHNT, CDR2 YYREEE (reference sequence). The CDR3 is made up of 12 amino acids. The CDR3, as DNA: TGTGCCAGCAGCTTGAGAGTAGATACGCAGTATTTT. Residues: CASSLRVDTQYF.

The gene calls are TRBV20-1 and TRBJ2-7; TRBD2 might be the D (6 bases). The CDR3 spans 14 residues. Deletions cut 3 bases from V and 0 bases from J, with 12 bases between. From germline, CDR1 is DFQATT and CDR2 SNEGSKA (reference sequence). CDR3 bases: TGCAGTGCTAGTCCAGCGGGTTTCTCCTACGAGCAGTACTTC. This codes for CSASPAGFSYEQYF.

This chain joins TRBV5-1 and TRBJ1-5; 7 nucleotides agree with TRBD1. The CDR3 loop spans 14 amino acids. Looked up from germline, CDR1 is SGHRS and CDR2 is YFSETQ. Losses at the gene ends were 4 bases for V and 5 bases for J; bases not matched to a gene: 6. The CDR3 protein is CASSVSQGDQPQHF. CDR3 in DNA: TGCGCCAGCAGCGTAAGCCAGGGGGATCAGCCCCAGCATTTT. Full variable domain (outside the CDR3, taken from reference TRBV5-1 and TRBJ1-5): KAGVTQTPRYLIKTRGQQVTLSCSPISGHRSVSWYQQTPGQGLQFLFEYFSETQRNKGNFPGRFSGRQFSNSRSEMNVSTLELGDSALYLCASSVSQGDQPQHFGDGTRLSIL.

The chain has TRBV2 and TRBJ1-6, with D possibly being TRBD1 (5 bases). The ends were cut back, 4 bases at V and 1 base at J, with 8 bases in the middle. The length of the CDR3 is 15 residues. Germline loops: CDR1 SNHLY, CDR2 FYNNEI. The CDR3 nucleotides read TGTGCCAGCAGTGTGGGGGGATCCTATAATTCACCCCTCCACTTT. As protein: CASSVGGSYNSPLHF.

V is TRBV6-2 or TRBV6-3 and J is TRBJ2-1, with 9 bases matching TRBD2. CDR1 is MNHEY, CDR2 SVGEGT, per germline. V was pared by 2 bases and J by 3 bases, with 5 bases of the junction left unmatched. CDR3 length: 16 amino acids. DNA for the CDR3: TGTGCCAGCAGTTACCCGACTAGCGGAATCTACAATGAGCAGTTCTTC. This encodes CASSYPTSGIYNEQFF.

This clone turned up a few times. The chain is built from TRBV6-6 and TRBJ1-1; D unclear. Trimming took 2 bases from V and 4 from J, leaving 11 bases between them. In germline, CDR1 is MNHNY, CDR2 SVGAGI (reference sequence). This CDR3 has 14 amino acids. This chain's CDR3 is CASSYAGKGTEAFF. The CDR3 bases are TGTGCCAGCAGTTACGCGGGGAAGGGCACTGAAGCTTTCTTT.

The rearrangement uses TRBV6-2 or TRBV6-3 and TRBJ2-3, with 13 bases aligning to TRBD2. The CDR3 is 18 amino acids. J was trimmed by 4 bases and V by 4 bases; bases with no gene match: 11. From germline, CDR1 is MNHEY and CDR2 SVGEGT. Here the CDR3 DNA reads TGTGCCAGCAGTTCCGGGACTAGCGGGATAGCCCGGGCAGATACGCAGTATTTT. Residues: CASSSGTSGIARADTQYF.